This TCR beta chain was obtained from a study of PD-L1 blockade in urothelial cancer. In the study overall: Enrolled patients had been treated previously with 0 to 3 chemotherapy regimens. Blood yielded a median of approximately 130,000 T cells per sample.

The CDR3 extends over 14 amino acids. Germline lookup yields CDR1 LNHDA and CDR2 SQIVND (reference sequence). Trimming removed 10 bases from V and 0 bases from J, with 13 bases in between. Sequenced by immunoSEQ multiplex PCR; TCRdb stores in-frame clones only, minus some. The sample lists about 120,000 clones; more than 85% were seen once. Stated time point: peripheral blood 6 weeks after treatment start. The material was PBMCs, obtained around atezolizumab (anti-PD-L1) treatment. The V gene is TRBV19, the J gene TRBJ1-5, with D perhaps TRBD1 (5 bases). The clonotype was recovered from a man between 60 and 75 years old with urothelial cancer. The CDR3 reads CATRQPYSNQPQHF. The CDR3 nucleotides are TGTGCCACTAGACAGCCGTATAGCAATCAGCCCCAGCATTTT.